The 23 T cell receptor beta chains given below trace back to one sample, sequenced in a study of cytomegalovirus exposure and HLA in healthy donors. Amplification used 60 Vbeta primers and 13 Jbeta primers. Clones were sequenced by immunoSEQ multiplex PCR, and TCRdb holds only the in-frame ones, with some missing. This table has approximately 170,000 clones, around 67% appearing once. The sample was PBMCs. These TCRs come from a woman between 18 and 29 years old in good health and CMV-seropositive.

The CDR3 spells CASSSQGTYEQYF. In nucleotides, the CDR3 is TGTGCCAGCAGTTCACAGGGAACCTACGAGCAGTACTTC. This chain uses TRBV5-4 with TRBJ2-7; D possibly corresponds to TRBD1 (6 bases). Germline V lookup: CDR1 SGHNT, CDR2 YYREEE (reference sequence). The CDR3 has 13 amino acids. V lost 5 bases, J lost 2 bases, and 11 bases lay in between.

In this sample, this clone turned up once. The V call is TRBV30, the J call TRBJ2-3; possibly TRBD2 for D (7 bases). The V gene's germline CDR1 is GTSNPN and CDR2 SVGIG (reference sequence). The CDR3 has 14 residues. Trimming stripped 2 bases from V and 3 bases from J, with 12 bases between. The CDR3 loop is CAWSRGAETDTQYF. DNA for the CDR3: TGTGCCTGGAGTCGGGGGGCTGAGACAGATACGCAGTATTTT.

This clone turned up a few times. This chain connects TRBV6-5 to TRBJ2-1; 9 nucleotides match TRBD2. The V and J ends lost 2 bases and 12 bases, in that order; junction bases with no gene match: 11. Germline values: CDR1 MNHEY, CDR2 SVGAGI. This CDR3 is built from 15 residues. DNA of the CDR3: TGTGCCAGCAGTTACGGTATAGCGGGAGATGGGGTGCAGTTCTTC. This sequence encodes CASSYGIAGDGVQFF.

The chain is built from TRBV28 and TRBJ1-1; 8 positions match TRBD1. Germline values: CDR1 MDHEN, CDR2 SYDVKM. The CDR3 is made up of 15 amino acids. V gave up 6 bases and J gave up 6 bases; unmatched junction bases: 12. CDR3 nucleotide sequence: TGTGCCAGCAGCTCCCCCGGGACAGGAGGGTCTGAAGCTTTCTTT. The encoded protein is CASSSPGTGGSEAFF.

This chain connects TRBV27 to TRBJ2-3; D is uncertain. The germline V gene has CDR1 MNHEY and CDR2 SMNVEV (reference sequence). CDR3 size: 15 residues. V was trimmed by 8 bases and J by 0 bases, leaving 15 bases between them. This chain's CDR3 is CASRRSETSTDTQYF. CDR3 bases: TGTGCCAGCCGTCGGTCAGAGACAAGCACAGATACGCAGTATTTT.

The chain recombines TRBV4-3 with TRBJ2-1; 9 nucleotides agree with TRBD1. The CDR3 extends over 14 amino acids. Germline CDR1 and CDR2: LGHNA and YSLEER. After removal of 4 bases from V and 8 bases from J, the junction contained 6 bases not matched to a gene. The DNA for the CDR3 is TGCGCCAGCAGCCCCGTACAGGGGGCGTATGAGCAGTTCTTC. Amino acids: CASSPVQGAYEQFF.

CDR3 sequence reads: CASSDPREGTGELFF. CDR3 DNA sequence: TGTGCCAGCAGTGATCCCAGGGAGGGAACCGGGGAGCTGTTTTTT. V usage is TRBV2 and J usage is TRBJ2-2, with 7 bases identical to TRBD2. The germline gives CDR1 SNHLY, CDR2 FYNNEI. The CDR3 has 15 amino acids. The V and J ends lost 3 bases and 5 bases, in that order; junction bases with no gene match: 6.

The gene calls are TRBV6-5 and TRBJ2-5, with 7 bases fitting TRBD1. The CDR3 is 13 amino acids. Germline-derived CDR1 and CDR2 are MNHEY and SVGAGI. The trim removed 6 bases at V and 7 bases at J, leaving 8 bases unmatched. CDR3 in amino acids: CASRTDRAGTQYF. CDR3 nucleotides: TGTGCCAGCAGGACCGACAGGGCAGGGACCCAGTACTTC.

This chain uses TRBV29-1 with TRBJ2-7; 7 nucleotides align to TRBD2. The CDR3 totals 14 residues. Per germline, CDR1 SQVTM and CDR2 ANQGSEA. After removal of 3 bases from V and 2 bases from J, the junction contained 7 bases not matched to a gene. CDR3 in amino acids: CSVDRGGAAYEQYF. CDR3 DNA: TGCAGCGTTGATAGGGGAGGGGCCGCCTACGAGCAGTACTTC.

The chain employs TRBV10-3 and TRBJ2-7; D is unclear. The CDR3 extends over 17 amino acids. Germline loops: CDR1 ENHRY, CDR2 SYGVKD. The V end was cut by 10 bases, the J end by 1 base, with 26 bases between. The CDR3 loop is CANSFEKAPSRSYEQYF. CDR3 coding DNA: TGTGCCAACTCATTCGAGAAAGCCCCCTCACGGTCCTACGAGCAGTACTTC.

The chain has TRBV7-9 and TRBJ1-6; D gene ambiguous. The V and J ends lost 1 base and 5 bases respectively, with 9 bases between them. Germline lookup yields CDR1 SEHNR and CDR2 FQNEAQ (reference sequence). The CDR3 is 15 amino acids. CDR3 sequence reads: CASSLVSGNNSPLHF. CDR3 in DNA: TGTGCCAGCAGCTTAGTCAGCGGCAATAATTCACCCCTCCACTTT.

The CDR3 sequence: CASSPRTSGSPDTQYF. CDR3 in DNA: TGCGCCAGCAGCCCGCGGACTAGCGGGAGTCCCGATACGCAGTATTTT. The V and J genes are TRBV5-1 and TRBJ2-3; 13 nucleotides line up with TRBD2. Germline values: CDR1 SGHRS, CDR2 YFSETQ. CDR3 length: 16 amino acids. The trim removed 4 bases at V and 6 bases at J, leaving 8 bases unmatched. Together with reference TRBV5-1 and TRBJ2-3, the CDR3 gives the full variable domain: KAGVTQTPRYLIKTRGQQVTLSCSPISGHRSVSWYQQTPGQGLQFLFEYFSETQRNKGNFPGRFSGRQFSNSRSEMNVSTLELGDSALYLCASSPRTSGSPDTQYFGPGTRLTVL.

The V gene is TRBV6-5, the J gene TRBJ2-2; D is unclear. Trimming removed 5 bases from V and 4 bases from J, with 11 bases in between. Germline CDR1 reads MNHEY; CDR2 reads SVGAGI. The CDR3 consists of 14 residues. For the CDR3, the DNA is TGTGCCAGCAGTCTCAGTGAATTCACCGGGGAGCTGTTTTTT. Amino acids: CASSLSEFTGELFF.

This clone was counted a few times. This rearrangement joins TRBV18 to TRBJ1-3; D perhaps matches TRBD1 (5 bases). Between the trimmed V and J ends, which lost 3 bases and 0 bases, there was a span of 12 bases. The germline V gene encodes CDR1 KGHSH and CDR2 LQKENI. The CDR3 totals 16 residues. The CDR3 DNA is TGTGCCAGCTCACCCAGGGAAAGCCTCTCTGGAAACACCATATATTTT. Its translation is CASSPRESLSGNTIYF.

This rearrangement joins TRBV5-1 to TRBJ1-2; maybe TRBD1 (5 bases). The V end was cut by 0 bases, the J end by 9 bases, with 21 bases between. CDR3 length equals 16 residues. The germline gives CDR1 SGHRS, CDR2 YFSETQ. Here the CDR3 reads CASSLGAGVGGGSYTF. The CDR3 nucleotides read TGCGCCAGCAGCTTGGGGGCCGGAGTTGGGGGGGGAAGCTACACCTTC.

This clone occurred a few times. This chain connects TRBV7-6 to TRBJ1-1; possible D gene TRBD1, 5 bases. Germline lookup yields CDR1 SGHVS and CDR2 FNYEAQ. Trimming pared 0 bases from V and 6 bases from J, leaving 8 bases between. The CDR3 consists of 13 residues. Written as DNA, the CDR3 is TGTGCCAGCAGCTTAGCCCCGGGGGCTGAAGCTTTCTTT. Residues: CASSLAPGAEAFF.

J is TRBJ2-1 and V is TRBV15; possible D gene TRBD2, 5 bases. The CDR3 is 16 residues long. Deletions cut 4 bases from V and 3 bases from J, with 16 bases between. Germline assignment: CDR1 LNHNV and CDR2 YYDKDF (reference sequence). CDR3 nucleotides: TGTGCCACCAGCAAAGAGAGGGCCAGTAGCTACAATGAGCAGTTCTTC. Its translation is CATSKERASSYNEQFF.

This chain uses TRBV6-1 with TRBJ2-1; 8 bases line up with TRBD1. The CDR3 is 16 residues long. In germline, CDR1 is MNHNS, CDR2 SASEGT. Trimming took 6 bases from V and 6 from J; bases not matched to a gene: 13. The CDR3 here is CASREPKTGEVNEQFF. The CDR3 DNA follows: TGTGCCAGCAGAGAACCTAAGACAGGGGAGGTCAATGAGCAGTTCTTC.

This clone turned up a few times. The chain links TRBV28 to TRBJ2-7; 7 bases align to TRBD2. This CDR3 is built from 15 residues. J gave up 3 bases and V 2 bases, and 7 bases lay outside the gene matches. Germline assignment: CDR1 MDHEN and CDR2 SYDVKM. The CDR3, as DNA: TGTGCCAGCAGTTTAACGGGGGGTTCTCTCTACGAGCAGTACTTC. This encodes CASSLTGGSLYEQYF.

Notes on this clone: Distinct nucleotide sequences in the sample also encode this CDR3. J is TRBJ2-7 and V is TRBV5-1; D is perhaps TRBD1 (6 bases). The germline V and J ends were trimmed by 3 bases and 4 bases, with 14 bases remaining between them. The CDR3 is 14 residues long. CDR1 SGHRS and CDR2 YFSETQ come from the germline V gene. The CDR3 nucleotides read TGCGCCAGCAGCTCCCGGGACATCTCATACGAGCAGTACTTC. The encoded protein is CASSSRDISYEQYF.

On this clone: The same CDR3 is also encoded by other DNA sequences in this sample. This rearrangement joins TRBV25-1 to TRBJ2-5; TRBD2 matches at 8 bases. CDR1 is MGHDK, CDR2 SYGVNS, per germline. The junction had 16 bases not matched to a gene; V was cut back by 6 bases and J by 10 bases. This CDR3 comprises 15 residues. The CDR3 DNA reads as TGTGCCAGCAGACCGGGACCGGCTAGCGGGTCTAGCCAGTACTTC. Translating gives CASRPGPASGSSQYF.

The chain is built from TRBV9 and TRBJ1-2, with TRBD1 identical over 7 bases. Losses at the gene ends were 4 bases for V and 7 bases for J; bases not matched to a gene: 7. The CDR3 is 13 amino acids. Germline assignment: CDR1 SGDLS and CDR2 YYNGEE. The CDR3 nucleotides are TGTGCCAGCAGCAGAACAGGGGTCGGTGGCTACACCTTC. It yields the protein CASSRTGVGGYTF.

The chain employs TRBV5-1 and TRBJ2-5; D remains ambiguous. Germline CDR1 is SGHRS and CDR2 is YFSETQ. V gave up 2 bases and J gave up 5 bases, with 10 bases separating them. The CDR3 has 13 amino acids. The CDR3 DNA follows: TGCGCCAGCAGCTTATCTAGGTGGGAGACCCAGTACTTC. This encodes CASSLSRWETQYF.